A single sample is the source of the 13 T cell receptor beta chains below, sequenced in a study of shared clonotypes between healthy human individuals. This table comes from immunoSEQ multiplex PCR, and its TCRdb copy is limited to in-frame clones, with some not included. The sample consists of around 1.5 million clones, roughly 98% of them appearing once. Input material: naive CD4+ T cells sorted from blood. The subset here: CD45RA+ positively selected. The receptors derive from a man aged 25-45 years in good health.

The chain recombines TRBV9 with TRBJ2-7, with a tentative D call TRBD1 (6 bases). The germline V and J ends were trimmed by 2 bases and 3 bases, with 9 bases remaining between them. CDR3 length: 13 residues. Germline assignment: CDR1 SGDLS and CDR2 YYNGEE. The CDR3 DNA reads TGTGCCAGCAGCGTGGGACACTACTACGAGCAGTACTTC. Translated: CASSVGHYYEQYF.

This sequence joins TRBV6-5 and TRBJ1-2, with TRBD1 as a possible D gene (5 bases). The CDR3 runs 13 residues. The germline V gene has CDR1 MNHEY and CDR2 SVGAGI. The V gene lost 6 bases and the J gene lost 6 bases, with 14 bases spanning the gap. CDR3: CASSLRDGNGYTF. In DNA, the CDR3 is TGTGCCAGCAGCTTACGGGACGGTAATGGCTACACCTTC.

This chain connects TRBV7-8 to TRBJ2-1; 11 bases match TRBD2. CDR1 SGHVS and CDR2 FQNEAQ come from the germline V gene. V dropped 8 bases and J dropped 8; count of bases not matched to a gene: 8. The CDR3 spans 14 residues. The CDR3 DNA sequence: TGTGCCAGCCTTGGGACTAGCGGTTTGGATGAGCAGTTCTTC. This encodes CASLGTSGLDEQFF. Supplemented by reference TRBV7-8 and TRBJ2-1, the full variable domain reads GAGVSQSPRYKVAKRGQDVALRCDPISGHVSLFWYQQALGQGPEFLTYFQNEAQLDKSGLPSDRFFAERPEGSVSTLKIQRTQQEDSAVYLCASLGTSGLDEQFFGPGTRLTVL.

The rearrangement joins TRBV27 to TRBJ1-2; TRBD1 is a possible D gene (5 bases). CDR1 and CDR2 from the germline V gene are MNHEY and SMNVEV (reference sequence). V gave up 8 bases and J gave up 1 base, with 14 bases separating them. The CDR3 is made up of 14 amino acids. The CDR3 loop is CASSPRDGNYGYTF. As DNA, the CDR3 is TGTGCCAGCTCTCCCCGGGACGGTAACTATGGCTACACCTTC.

Here the CDR3 reads CASSPTGISTDTQYF. The CDR3 DNA follows: TGTGCCAGCAGCCCAACAGGGATTAGCACAGATACGCAGTATTTT. The chain carries TRBV11-2 and TRBJ2-3; the D gene is possibly TRBD1 (6 bases). V was pared by 5 bases and J by 0 bases, with 12 bases between. CDR3 length: 15 residues. The germline V gene encodes CDR1 SGHAT and CDR2 FQNNGV.

The CDR3 DNA reads TGTGCCAGCAGTCCGACAGGGGCCCTATCCTATGGCTACACCTTC. Translated, it gives CASSPTGALSYGYTF. The chain links TRBV28 to TRBJ1-2; 8 bases line up with TRBD1. The CDR3 has 15 residues. With V trimmed by 5 bases and J by 4 bases, 9 bases remained unmatched. Per the germline V gene, CDR1 is MDHEN and CDR2 is SYDVKM.

V and J are TRBV29-1 and TRBJ1-4; unclear D gene. The CDR3 consists of 13 residues. Germline loops: CDR1 SQVTM, CDR2 ANQGSEA. V lost 5 bases, J lost 0 bases, and 7 bases lay in between. The CDR3 loop is CSVHSATNEKLFF. CDR3 DNA sequence: TGCAGCGTTCACAGTGCAACTAATGAAAAACTGTTTTTT.

J is TRBJ2-7 and V is TRBV10-3, with D perhaps TRBD1 (5 bases). The CDR3 length is 16 residues. The germline V gene encodes CDR1 ENHRY and CDR2 SYGVKD. Trimming shortened V by 0 bases and J by 0 bases, and 12 bases separated the two germline ends. The CDR3 DNA reads as TGTGCCATCAGTGAGTCGGAGCGCAGGGCCTCCTACGAGCAGTACTTC. This codes for CAISESERRASYEQYF.

This rearrangement joins TRBV6-5 to TRBJ2-7, with unresolved D. Trimming took 2 bases from V and 3 from J, leaving 11 bases between them. The length of the CDR3 is 14 residues. The germline CDR1 and CDR2 sequences are MNHEY and SVGAGI. Here the CDR3 reads CASSYGWESYEQYF. The CDR3 DNA reads as TGTGCCAGCAGTTACGGGTGGGAAAGCTACGAGCAGTACTTC.

This chain joins TRBV6-5 and TRBJ2-1; D is possibly TRBD2 (5 bases). The CDR3 runs 14 residues. V dropped 5 bases and J dropped 1 base, with 9 bases sitting between them. CDR1 and CDR2 from the germline V gene are MNHEY and SVGAGI. The CDR3 bases are TGTGCCAGCAGTGAGGGCTCTTCCTACAATGAGCAGTTCTTC. The encoded protein is CASSEGSSYNEQFF.

This chain connects TRBV6-1 to TRBJ2-7; 9 nucleotides align to TRBD1. Looked up from germline, CDR1 is MNHNS and CDR2 is SASEGT. The CDR3 contains 14 residues. V lost 4 bases and J lost 3; bases outside the gene matches: 4. CDR3 in DNA: TGTGCCAGCAGTGCTAAGACAGGGGGCTACGAGCAGTACTTC. Encoded protein: CASSAKTGGYEQYF.

This rearrangement joins TRBV7-3 to TRBJ2-7; weak D call: TRBD2 (5 bases). Trimming cost V 2 bases and J 0 bases, with 8 bases left between them. Germline V gene data show CDR1 as SGHTA and CDR2 as FQGTGA. This CDR3 is built from 14 residues. CDR3 in DNA: TGTGCCAGCAGCTTATCGGGGAACTCCTACGAGCAGTACTTC. Protein sequence: CASSLSGNSYEQYF.

V usage is TRBV7-3 and J usage is TRBJ1-1, with 7 bases identical to TRBD1. V lost 5 bases to trimming and J lost 1 base; unmatched junction nucleotides: 10. Germline values: CDR1 SGHTA, CDR2 FQGTGA. The CDR3 runs to 16 residues. The DNA for the CDR3 is TGTGCCAGCAGCCTCAAGACAGGGATGGAGAACACTGAAGCTTTCTTT. This encodes CASSLKTGMENTEAFF. The full variable domain, with the rest looked up from reference TRBV7-3 and TRBJ1-1, is GAGVSQTPSNKVTEKGKYVELRCDPISGHTALYWYRQSLGQGPEFLIYFQGTGAADDSGLPNDRFFAVRPEGSVSTLKIQRTERGDSAVYLCASSLKTGMENTEAFFGQGTRLTVV.